A single sample is the source of the 27 T cell receptor beta chains below, sequenced in a study of T-cell memory formation after mild COVID-19. MiXCR, applied by TCRdb to the 5' RACE reads, yields one record per CDR3 protein. The sample has 250,000 to 350,000 distinct CDR3 sequences, around a sixth seen once. Sequencing input: PBMCs or a T cell subset sorted from them (not recorded which). These TCRs come from a man between 18 and 35 years old who had mild COVID-19 (a few samples of this study predate the infection). Cell type and time point are not known.

This clonotype occurred a few times. The CDR3 nucleotides read TGTGCCAGCAGCTTAGGAGGGGGACAAGCCGGGGAGACCCAGTACTTC. Its protein product is CASSLGGGQAGETQYF. The V call is TRBV7-2, the J call TRBJ2-5; a weak D match, TRBD1 (6 bases). The CDR3 length is 16 residues. Per germline, CDR1 SGHTA and CDR2 FQGNSA. Deletions cut 1 base from V and 5 bases from J, with 17 bases between.

The chain recombines TRBV20-1 with TRBJ2-6; 8 nucleotides line up with TRBD2. In germline, CDR1 is DFQATT, CDR2 SNEGSKA (reference sequence). The V gene end was trimmed by 3 bases and the J gene end by 7 bases; junction bases not matched to a gene: 11. This CDR3 contains 16 residues. This CDR3 reads CSASVTGGLPANVLTF. In DNA, the CDR3 is TGCAGTGCTAGTGTGACGGGGGGGCTCCCCGCCAACGTCCTGACTTTC.

This clonotype was observed a handful of times. The genes are TRBV7-2 and TRBJ1-2; D call uncertain. V lost 8 bases to trimming and J lost 1 base, with 11 bases between them. The CDR3 is 13 residues long. Germline V CDR1 and CDR2: SGHTA, FQGNSA. The DNA for the CDR3 is TGTGCCAGCGTGATGAGTTTTAACTATGGCTACACCTTC. Translated, it gives CASVMSFNYGYTF.

This clonotype appeared a few times. The chain is built from TRBV24-1 and TRBJ1-5, with unresolved D. The germline gives CDR1 KGHDR, CDR2 SFDVKD. Trimming left V 3 bases short and J 4 bases short, with 3 bases between. This CDR3 has 12 residues. CDR3 region: CATSDGNQPQHF. For the CDR3, the DNA is TGTGCCACCAGTGATGGAAATCAGCCCCAGCATTTT.

This clonotype was seen a handful of times. This CDR3 reads CATSDLRRGETQYF. The CDR3 DNA reads TGTGCCACCAGTGATTTGCGCAGGGGAGAGACCCAGTACTTC. The V call is TRBV24-1, the J call TRBJ2-5; D might be TRBD1 (6 bases). CDR3 size: 14 residues. V was shortened by 0 bases and J by 4 bases, with 8 bases between the two germline ends. CDR1 KGHDR and CDR2 SFDVKD come from the germline V gene.

This clonotype was detected many times. The CDR3 loop is CSVDGTGTGYNEQFF. Here the CDR3 DNA reads TGCAGCGTTGATGGGACCGGGACGGGGTACAATGAGCAGTTCTTC. The chain uses TRBV29-1 and TRBJ2-1; D is perhaps TRBD1 or TRBD2 (5 bases each). Between the trimmed V and J ends, which lost 3 bases and 4 bases, there was a span of 16 bases. Looked up from germline, CDR1 is SQVTM and CDR2 is ANQGSEA. CDR3 length: 15 residues.

The chain uses TRBV28 and TRBJ1-1; D is perhaps TRBD1 (5 bases). V shed 4 bases and J shed 3 bases, with 12 bases lying between them. The CDR3 has 14 residues. Germline CDR1 is MDHEN and CDR2 is SYDVKM. The CDR3 DNA follows: TGTGCCAGCAGTTGGGGAGGGGCGCACACTGAAGCTTTCTTT. Translation: CASSWGGAHTEAFF.

This clonotype showed up just a few times. The chain employs TRBV11-2 and TRBJ2-7; D gene uncertain. The germline V gene encodes CDR1 SGHAT and CDR2 FQNNGV. The CDR3 loop spans 13 amino acids. Deletions cut 5 bases from V and 2 bases from J, with 10 bases between. DNA of the CDR3: TGTGCCAGCAGCCCCGGTCCGGCCTACGAGCAGTACGTC. This encodes CASSPGPAYEQYV.

The V call is TRBV6-5, the J call TRBJ1-6; 8 bases agree with TRBD1. The CDR3 covers 14 residues. V lost 5 bases to trimming and J lost 9 bases; unmatched junction nucleotides: 6. Germline V gene data show CDR1 as MNHEY and CDR2 as SVGAGI. The CDR3 spells CASSRQGWGSPLHF. As DNA, the CDR3 is TGTGCCAGCAGTCGACAGGGGTGGGGTTCACCCCTCCACTTT.

The chain employs TRBV5-4 and TRBJ2-3; D tentatively fits TRBD1 or TRBD2 (5 bases each). The germline V gene encodes CDR1 SGHNT and CDR2 YYREEE (reference sequence). V lost 4 bases and J 3 bases, leaving 15 bases between the germline ends. The CDR3 has 15 residues. The CDR3 here is CASSLGAVRTDTQYF. The DNA for the CDR3 is TGTGCCAGCAGCCTCGGGGCTGTAAGGACAGATACGCAGTATTTT.

This clonotype was observed a single time. The conserved final phenylalanine or tryptophan is absent from the CDR3, which likely points to a read error. The DNA is left out, because the CDR3 cannot be placed on it with certainty; the CDR3 is given as TCRdb lists it. The chain couples TRBV9 to TRBJ2-3. In germline, CDR1 is SGDLS, CDR2 YYNGEE. The length of the CDR3 is 10 amino acids, counting both ends. The CDR3 here is CASSVALKPV.

This clonotype turned up a few times. This chain uses TRBV6-4 with TRBJ2-3; 8 bases match TRBD2. Trimming removed 2 bases from V and 0 bases from J; junction bases left unmatched: 1. The germline CDR1 and CDR2 sequences are MRHNA and SNTAGT. The CDR3 loop spans 15 amino acids. For the CDR3, the DNA is TGTGCCAGCAGTGACCGGGGGGGGAGCACAGATACGCAGTATTTT. It specifies CASSDRGGSTDTQYF.

The chain combines TRBV11-2 with TRBJ2-2, with 16 bases aligning to TRBD2. Germline CDR1 SGHAT, CDR2 FQNNGV. This CDR3 region has 17 residues. J was trimmed by 4 bases and V by 4 bases; bases with no gene match: 3. CDR3 in DNA: TGTGCCAGCAGCTCGGGACTAGCGGGGGGGCCCACCGGGGAGCTGTTTTTT. As protein: CASSSGLAGGPTGELFF.

The chain has TRBV7-2 and TRBJ2-6, with D uncertain. Germline V CDR1 and CDR2: SGHTA, FQGNSA. This CDR3 region has 15 residues. The germline V and J ends were trimmed by 4 bases and 0 bases, with 7 bases remaining between them. The CDR3 spells CASSSSPSGANVLTF. The CDR3 DNA reads TGTGCCAGCAGCTCAAGTCCCTCTGGGGCCAACGTCCTGACTTTC.

This clonotype appeared many times. J is TRBJ2-7 and V is TRBV3-1; 10 bases map to TRBD1. The CDR3 has 14 residues. V lost 6 bases, J lost 0 bases, and 2 bases stayed unmatched. CDR1 and CDR2 (germline): LGHDT, YNNKEL (reference sequence). CDR3 in amino acids: CASSRTGGSYEQYF. CDR3 coding DNA: TGTGCCAGCAGTCGGACAGGGGGCTCCTACGAGCAGTACTTC.

CDR3 amino acids: CASSSRDYPYEQYF. CDR3 DNA: TGTGCCAGCAGCTCTAGGGACTACCCCTACGAGCAGTACTTC. V usage is TRBV9 and J usage is TRBJ2-7; 7 bases agree with TRBD2. The CDR3 sequence is 14 residues long. Trimming took 4 bases from V and 2 from J; bases not matched to a gene: 6. Germline V gene lookup returns CDR1 SGDLS and CDR2 YYNGEE.

This clonotype was observed a handful of times. The gene calls are TRBV7-2 and TRBJ2-1; tentative D call: TRBD1 (7 bases). The CDR3 has 13 amino acids. Germline lookup yields CDR1 SGHTA and CDR2 FQGNSA. Trimming removed 5 bases from V and 8 bases from J, with 13 bases in between. CDR3 sequence reads: CASSPRGAHEQFF. The CDR3 DNA follows: TGTGCCAGCAGCCCCAGGGGGGCCCATGAGCAGTTCTTC.

This clonotype was seen at least ten times. The V call is TRBV20-1, the J call TRBJ1-5; D is uncertain. The germline V gene encodes CDR1 DFQATT and CDR2 SNEGSKA (reference sequence). The CDR3 runs 15 residues. V gave up 1 base and J gave up 0 bases, with 10 bases separating them. CDR3 residues: CSARGSDYSNQPQHF. CDR3 sequence (DNA): TGCAGTGCTAGAGGGAGTGACTATAGCAATCAGCCCCAGCATTTT.

This clonotype was seen a handful of times. The chain combines TRBV7-2 with TRBJ2-2, with D possibly TRBD1 on 5 matching bases. V gave up 3 bases and J gave up 6 bases, with 14 bases separating them. CDR1 and CDR2 from the germline V gene are SGHTA and FQGNSA. The length of the CDR3 is 15 residues. The CDR3 coding sequence is TGTGCCAGCAGCTTGAGACAGCTCTGGGCCGGGGAGCTGTTTTTT. Its translation: CASSLRQLWAGELFF.

This clonotype was detected a few times. The chain combines TRBV6-5 with TRBJ2-7; D might be TRBD1 or TRBD2, each matching 5 bases. This CDR3 spans 18 amino acids. Germline V gives CDR1 MNHEY, CDR2 SVGAGI. Trimming stripped 0 bases from V and 2 bases from J, with 20 bases between. CDR3 DNA sequence: TGTGCCAGCAGTTACTCGAGGGGTCCGGGCGAGAAGACCTACGAGCAGTACTTC. Protein product: CASSYSRGPGEKTYEQYF.

The V gene is TRBV4-1, the J gene TRBJ1-2; D call uncertain. Germline CDR1 is MGHRA and CDR2 is YSYEKL. V was pared by 1 base and J by 0 bases, with 6 bases between. CDR3 length: 14 residues. The CDR3 spells CASSQVQANYGYTF. The CDR3 bases are TGCGCCAGCAGCCAAGTCCAGGCTAACTATGGCTACACCTTC.

CDR3 sequence reads: CASSIVPGRPQHF. The CDR3 DNA is TGTGCCAGTAGTATAGTACCGGGGCGGCCCCAGCATTTT. V gene TRBV19 combines with J gene TRBJ1-5; perhaps TRBD1 as D (5 bases). The CDR3 spans 13 residues. Germline V gene sequence: CDR1 LNHDA, CDR2 SQIVND (reference sequence). Trimming stripped 1 base from V and 9 bases from J, with 10 bases between.

This clonotype was seen a few times. V gene TRBV19 combines with J gene TRBJ2-3; 8 nucleotides agree with TRBD1. J was trimmed by 0 bases and V by 6 bases; bases with no gene match: 8. There are 16 residues in the CDR3. Germline loops: CDR1 LNHDA, CDR2 SQIVND (reference sequence). CDR3 sequence: CASREYQGASTDTQYF. The CDR3 region has the DNA TGTGCCAGTAGGGAATACCAGGGGGCCAGCACAGATACGCAGTATTTT.

This clonotype was seen many times. The rearrangement joins TRBV12-3 or TRBV12-4 to TRBJ2-3, with a tentative D call TRBD1 (5 bases). The CDR3 runs 13 residues. V was pared by 6 bases and J by 9 bases, with 16 bases between. The CDR3 reads CASRPPSGYTQYF. CDR3 nucleotide sequence: TGTGCCAGCAGGCCGCCCTCAGGGTACACGCAGTATTTT.

The chain joins TRBV7-8 to TRBJ2-5; D might be TRBD1 or TRBD2, each matching 5 bases. The V gene's germline CDR1 is SGHVS and CDR2 FQNEAQ. Trimming removed 6 bases at V and 9 bases at J, with 20 bases between. The CDR3 covers 14 residues. DNA of the CDR3: TGTGCCAGCAGTCAATCCGGGGCCGTCAGACCCCAGTACTTC. This codes for CASSQSGAVRPQYF.

This clonotype was observed many times. This chain uses TRBV5-1 with TRBJ2-2, with a weak D call TRBD1 (5 bases). Trimming left V 4 bases short and J 2 bases short, with 9 bases between. Germline V lookup: CDR1 SGHRS, CDR2 YFSETQ. This CDR3 spans 14 amino acids. The CDR3 sequence: CASSPTGNTGELFF. Here the CDR3 DNA reads TGCGCCAGCAGCCCAACAGGAAACACCGGGGAGCTGTTTTTT.

This clonotype was seen more than once but under ten times. This chain links TRBV7-9 with TRBJ1-5; tentative D call: TRBD1 (6 bases). With 1 base removed from V and 1 base from J, the gap between germline ends came to 14 bases. There are 17 residues in the CDR3. Per the germline V gene, CDR1 is SEHNR and CDR2 is FQNEAQ (reference sequence). The CDR3 nucleotides are TGTGCCAGCAGCTTAGATGGGGACATAAGAAGCAATCAGCCCCAGCATTTT. Its translation is CASSLDGDIRSNQPQHF. The variable domain in full, completed from reference TRBV7-9 and TRBJ1-5, reads DTGVSQNPRHKITKRGQNVTFRCDPISEHNRLYWYRQTLGQGPEFLTYFQNEAQLEKSRLLSDRFSAERPKGSFSTLEIQRTEQGDSAMYLCASSLDGDIRSNQPQHFGDGTRLSIL.